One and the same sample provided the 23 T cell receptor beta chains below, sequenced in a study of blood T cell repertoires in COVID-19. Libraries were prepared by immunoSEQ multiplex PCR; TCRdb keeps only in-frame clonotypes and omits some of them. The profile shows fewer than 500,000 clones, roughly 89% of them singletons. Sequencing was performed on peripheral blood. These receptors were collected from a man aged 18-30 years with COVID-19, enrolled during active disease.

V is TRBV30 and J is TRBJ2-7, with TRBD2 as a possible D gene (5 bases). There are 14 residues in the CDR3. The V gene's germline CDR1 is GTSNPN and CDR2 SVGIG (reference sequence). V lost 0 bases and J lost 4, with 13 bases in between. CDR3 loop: CAWSVLTGSYEQYF. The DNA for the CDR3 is TGTGCCTGGAGTGTACTAACTGGGAGTTACGAGCAGTACTTC.

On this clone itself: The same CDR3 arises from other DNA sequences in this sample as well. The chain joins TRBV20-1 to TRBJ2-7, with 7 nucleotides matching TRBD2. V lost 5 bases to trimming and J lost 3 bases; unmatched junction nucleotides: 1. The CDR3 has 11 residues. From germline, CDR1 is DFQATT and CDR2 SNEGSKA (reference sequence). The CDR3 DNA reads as TGCAGTGCTGGGAGGGGCTACGAGCAGTACTTC. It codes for CSAGRGYEQYF.

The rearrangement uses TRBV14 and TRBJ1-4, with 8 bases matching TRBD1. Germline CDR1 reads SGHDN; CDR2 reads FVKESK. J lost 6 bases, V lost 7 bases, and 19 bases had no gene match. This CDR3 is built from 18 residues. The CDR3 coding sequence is TGTGCCAGCATCAGAACCTCCGGGGACAGGTCTCGAGATGAAAAACTGTTTTTT. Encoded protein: CASIRTSGDRSRDEKLFF.

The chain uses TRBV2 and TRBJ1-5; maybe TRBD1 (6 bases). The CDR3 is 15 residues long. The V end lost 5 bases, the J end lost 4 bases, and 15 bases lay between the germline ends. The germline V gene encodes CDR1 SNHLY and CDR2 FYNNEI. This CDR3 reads CASSPLDRRNQPQHF. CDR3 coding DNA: TGTGCCAGCAGTCCTCTCGACAGGCGAAATCAGCCCCAGCATTTT.

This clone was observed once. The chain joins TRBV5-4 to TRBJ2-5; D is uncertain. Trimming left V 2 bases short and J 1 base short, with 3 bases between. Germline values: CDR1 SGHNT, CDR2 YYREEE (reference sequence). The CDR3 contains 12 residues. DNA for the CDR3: TGTGCCAGCAGCTTCGGCCAAGAGACCCAGTACTTC. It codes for CASSFGQETQYF.

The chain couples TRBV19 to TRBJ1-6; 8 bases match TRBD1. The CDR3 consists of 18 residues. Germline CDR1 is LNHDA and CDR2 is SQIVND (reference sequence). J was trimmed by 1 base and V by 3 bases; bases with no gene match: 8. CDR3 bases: TGTGCCAGTAGTATTCAGGGGGCGCGGATTTCCTATAATTCACCCCTCCACTTT. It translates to CASSIQGARISYNSPLHF.

The CDR3 DNA is TGTGCCAGCAGCCCAGACAGGTGGCGCACAGATACGCAGTATTTT. This encodes CASSPDRWRTDTQYF. The gene calls are TRBV7-9 and TRBJ2-3; D might be TRBD1 (6 bases). The CDR3 spans 15 residues. Trimming stripped 5 bases from V and 1 base from J, with 13 bases between. Germline lookup yields CDR1 SEHNR and CDR2 FQNEAQ (reference sequence). The full variable domain, completed using reference TRBV7-9 and TRBJ2-3, is DTGVSQNPRHKITKRGQNVTFRCDPISEHNRLYWYRQTLGQGPEFLTYFQNEAQLEKSRLLSDRFSAERPKGSFSTLEIQRTEQGDSAMYLCASSPDRWRTDTQYFGPGTRLTVL.

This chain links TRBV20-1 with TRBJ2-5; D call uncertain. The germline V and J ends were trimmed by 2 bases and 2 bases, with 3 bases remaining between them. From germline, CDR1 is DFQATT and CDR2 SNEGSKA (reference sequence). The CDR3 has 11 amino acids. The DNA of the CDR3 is TGCAGTGCTAGAATACAAGAGACCCAGTACTTC. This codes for CSARIQETQYF.

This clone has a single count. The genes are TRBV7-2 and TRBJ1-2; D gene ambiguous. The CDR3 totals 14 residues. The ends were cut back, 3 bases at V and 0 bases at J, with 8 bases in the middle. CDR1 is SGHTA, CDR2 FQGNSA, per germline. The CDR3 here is CASSLLASNYGYTF. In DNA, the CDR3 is TGTGCCAGCAGCTTGTTAGCTTCTAACTATGGCTACACCTTC.

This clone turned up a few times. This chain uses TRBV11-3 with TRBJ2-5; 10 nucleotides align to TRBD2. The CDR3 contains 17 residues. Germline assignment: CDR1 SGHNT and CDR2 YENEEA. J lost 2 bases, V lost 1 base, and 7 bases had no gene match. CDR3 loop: CASSLGLAGVGQETQYF. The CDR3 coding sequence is TGTGCCAGCAGCTTAGGGCTAGCGGGGGTCGGGCAAGAGACCCAGTACTTC.

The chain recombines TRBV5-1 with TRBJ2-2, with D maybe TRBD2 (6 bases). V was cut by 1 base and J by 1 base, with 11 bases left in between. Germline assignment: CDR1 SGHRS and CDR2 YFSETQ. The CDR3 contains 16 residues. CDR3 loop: CASSLRGVGNTGELFF. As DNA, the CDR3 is TGCGCCAGCAGCTTGCGCGGGGTTGGGAACACCGGGGAGCTGTTTTTT. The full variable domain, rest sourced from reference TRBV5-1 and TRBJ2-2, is KAGVTQTPRYLIKTRGQQVTLSCSPISGHRSVSWYQQTPGQGLQFLFEYFSETQRNKGNFPGRFSGRQFSNSRSEMNVSTLELGDSALYLCASSLRGVGNTGELFFGEGSRLTVL.

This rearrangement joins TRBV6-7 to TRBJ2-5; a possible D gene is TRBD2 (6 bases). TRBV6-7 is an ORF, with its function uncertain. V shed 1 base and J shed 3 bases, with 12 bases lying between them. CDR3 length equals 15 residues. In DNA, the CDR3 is TGTGCCAGCAGTTACTGTCTAGCGATTAAAGAGACCCAGTACTTC. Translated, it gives CASSYCLAIKETQYF.

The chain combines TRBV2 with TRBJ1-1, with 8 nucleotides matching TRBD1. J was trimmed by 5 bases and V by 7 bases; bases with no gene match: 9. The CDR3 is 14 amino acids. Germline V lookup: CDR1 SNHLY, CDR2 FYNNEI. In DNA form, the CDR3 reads TGTGCCAGCACCAATCGACAGGGGAGTACTGAAGCTTTCTTT. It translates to CASTNRQGSTEAFF.

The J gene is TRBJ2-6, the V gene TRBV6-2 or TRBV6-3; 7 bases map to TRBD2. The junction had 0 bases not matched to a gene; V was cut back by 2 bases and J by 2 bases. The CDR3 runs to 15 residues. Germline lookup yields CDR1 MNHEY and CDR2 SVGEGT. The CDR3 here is CASSYAGAGANVLTF. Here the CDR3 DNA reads TGTGCCAGCAGTTACGCGGGGGCTGGGGCCAACGTCCTGACTTTC.

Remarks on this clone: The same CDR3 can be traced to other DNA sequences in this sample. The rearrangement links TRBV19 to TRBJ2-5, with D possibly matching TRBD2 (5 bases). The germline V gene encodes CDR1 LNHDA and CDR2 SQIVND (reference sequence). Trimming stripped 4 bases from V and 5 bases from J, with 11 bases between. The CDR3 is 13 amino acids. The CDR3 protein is CASSTGGQETQYF. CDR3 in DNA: TGTGCCAGTAGTACTGGAGGTCAGGAGACCCAGTACTTC.

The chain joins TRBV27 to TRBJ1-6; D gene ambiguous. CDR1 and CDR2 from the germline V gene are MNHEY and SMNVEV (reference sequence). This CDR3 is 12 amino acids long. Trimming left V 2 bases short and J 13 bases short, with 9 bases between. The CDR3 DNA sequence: TGTGCCAGCAGTTTAAAGACGGGTCCCCTCCACTTT. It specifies CASSLKTGPLHF.

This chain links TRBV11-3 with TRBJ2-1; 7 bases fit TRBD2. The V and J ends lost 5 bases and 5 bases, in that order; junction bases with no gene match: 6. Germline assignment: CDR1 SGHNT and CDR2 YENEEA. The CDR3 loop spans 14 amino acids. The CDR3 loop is CASSHGGSDNEQFF. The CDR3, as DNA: TGTGCCAGCAGCCACGGCGGGAGTGACAATGAGCAGTTCTTC. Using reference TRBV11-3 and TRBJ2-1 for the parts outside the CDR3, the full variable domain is EAGVVQSPRYKIIEKKQPVAFWCNPISGHNTLYWYLQNLGQGPELLIRYENEEAVDDSQLPKDRFSAERLKGVDSTLKIQPAELGDSAVYLCASSHGGSDNEQFFGPGTRLTVL.

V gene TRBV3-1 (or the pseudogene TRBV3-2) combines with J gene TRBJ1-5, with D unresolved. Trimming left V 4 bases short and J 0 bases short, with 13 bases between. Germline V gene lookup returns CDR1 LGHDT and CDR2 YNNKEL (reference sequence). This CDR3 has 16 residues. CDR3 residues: CASSPSGEGSNQPQHF. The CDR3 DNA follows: TGTGCCAGCAGCCCCAGTGGAGAGGGTAGCAATCAGCCCCAGCATTTT.

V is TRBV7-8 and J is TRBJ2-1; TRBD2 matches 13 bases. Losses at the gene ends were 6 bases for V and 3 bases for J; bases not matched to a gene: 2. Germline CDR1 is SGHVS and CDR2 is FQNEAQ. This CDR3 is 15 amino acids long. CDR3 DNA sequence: TGTGCCAGCAGACTAGCGGGAGGGCACTACAATGAGCAGTTCTTC. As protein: CASRLAGGHYNEQFF.

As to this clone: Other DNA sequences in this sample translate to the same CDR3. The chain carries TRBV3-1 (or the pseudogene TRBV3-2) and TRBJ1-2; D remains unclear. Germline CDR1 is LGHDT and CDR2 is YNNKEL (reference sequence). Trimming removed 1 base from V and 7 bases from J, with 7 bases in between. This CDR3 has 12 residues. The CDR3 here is CASSQAGGGYTF. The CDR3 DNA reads TGTGCCAGCAGCCAAGCCGGTGGTGGCTACACCTTC.

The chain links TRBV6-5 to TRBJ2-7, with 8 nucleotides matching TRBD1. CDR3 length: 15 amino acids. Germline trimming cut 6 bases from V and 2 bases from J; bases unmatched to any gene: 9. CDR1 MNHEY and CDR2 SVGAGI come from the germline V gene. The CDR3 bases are TGTGCCAGCAGGCGAGGGACAGGCCAACCCTACGAGCAGTACTTC. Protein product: CASRRGTGQPYEQYF.

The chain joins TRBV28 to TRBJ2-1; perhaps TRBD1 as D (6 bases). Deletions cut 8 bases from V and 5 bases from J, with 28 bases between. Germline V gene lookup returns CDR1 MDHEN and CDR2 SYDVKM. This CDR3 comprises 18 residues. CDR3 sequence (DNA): TGTGCCAGCGGACTCACAGGGCTTCGCGTCCAAAGAAACAATGAGCAGTTCTTC. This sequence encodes CASGLTGLRVQRNNEQFF.

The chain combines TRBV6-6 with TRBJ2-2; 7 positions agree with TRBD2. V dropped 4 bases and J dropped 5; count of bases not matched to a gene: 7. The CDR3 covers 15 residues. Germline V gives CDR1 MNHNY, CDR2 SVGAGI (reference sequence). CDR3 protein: CASSWGPGGTGELFF. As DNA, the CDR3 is TGTGCCAGCAGTTGGGGCCCCGGGGGGACCGGGGAGCTGTTTTTT.